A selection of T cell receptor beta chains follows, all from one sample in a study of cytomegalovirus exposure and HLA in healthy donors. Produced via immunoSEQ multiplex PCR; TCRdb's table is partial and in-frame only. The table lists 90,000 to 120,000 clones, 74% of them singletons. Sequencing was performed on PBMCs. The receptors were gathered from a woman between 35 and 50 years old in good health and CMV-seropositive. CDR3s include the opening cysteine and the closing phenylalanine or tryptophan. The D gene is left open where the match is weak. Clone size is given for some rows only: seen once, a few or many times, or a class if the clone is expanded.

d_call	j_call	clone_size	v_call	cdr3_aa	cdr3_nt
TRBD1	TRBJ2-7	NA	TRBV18	CASSPGQINEQYF	TGTGCCAGCTCACCGGGACAGATCAACGAGCAGTACTTC
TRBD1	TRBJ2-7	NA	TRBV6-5	CASSYSLRTGGEQYF	TGTGCCAGCAGTTACTCCCTAAGGACAGGCGGCGAGCAGTACTTC
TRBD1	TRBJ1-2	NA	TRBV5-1	CASSLVATGNRGYTF	TGCGCCAGCAGCTTGGTGGCGACAGGGAATCGTGGCTACACCTTC
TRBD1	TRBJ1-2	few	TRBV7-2	CASSIHRQGTGYTF	TGTGCCAGCAGCATTCATCGACAGGGCACTGGCTACACCTTC
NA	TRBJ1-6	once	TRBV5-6	CASSLRLLNSPLHF	TGTGCCAGCAGCTTGAGACTCCTGAATTCACCCCTCCACTTT
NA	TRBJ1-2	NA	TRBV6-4	CASSASSGANYGYTF	TGTGCCAGCAGTGCTTCGTCAGGGGCTAACTATGGCTACACCTTC
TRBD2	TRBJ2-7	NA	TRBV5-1	CASSGGSGGAYEQYF	TGCGCCAGCAGCGGGGGCTCCGGGGGGGCTTACGAGCAGTACTTC
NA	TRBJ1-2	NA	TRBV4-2	CASSQVSGRNYGYTF	TGTGCCAGCAGCCAAGTCTCTGGCAGAAACTATGGCTACACCTTC
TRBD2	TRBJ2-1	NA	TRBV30	CAWGVPSGGIYNEQFF	TGTGCCTGGGGTGTACCTAGCGGGGGAATCTACAATGAGCAGTTCTTC
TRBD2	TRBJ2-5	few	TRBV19	CASSIAPGSGGETQYF	TGTGCCAGTAGTATAGCCCCCGGGAGCGGGGGAGAGACCCAGTACTTC
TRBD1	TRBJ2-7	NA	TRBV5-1	CASSVGQGAWEQYF	TGCGCCAGCAGCGTAGGACAGGGGGCTTGGGAGCAGTACTTC
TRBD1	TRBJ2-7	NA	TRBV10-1	CARKRQGSYEQYF	TGCGCCAGAAAACGACAGGGTAGCTACGAGCAGTACTTC
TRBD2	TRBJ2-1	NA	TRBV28	CASSNREGPKFF	TGTGCCAGCAGTAACCGGGAGGGGCCGAAGTTCTTC
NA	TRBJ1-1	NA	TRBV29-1	CSVERVSEAFF	TGCAGCGTTGAGAGGGTCTCTGAAGCTTTCTTT
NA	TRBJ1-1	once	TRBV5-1	CASSLRGGGGNTEAFF	TGCGCCAGCAGCCTCCGTGGGGGCGGCGGAAACACTGAAGCTTTCTTT
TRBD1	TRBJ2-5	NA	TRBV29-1	CSVEAQGAGETQYF	TGCAGCGTTGAAGCACAGGGGGCAGGGGAGACCCAGTACTTC
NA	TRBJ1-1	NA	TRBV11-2	CASSLESGNTEAFF	TGTGCCAGCAGCTTAGAGTCGGGGAACACTGAAGCTTTCTTT
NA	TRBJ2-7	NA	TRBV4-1	CASSQDEAESSYEQYF	TGCGCCAGCAGCCAAGACGAGGCGGAGTCCTCCTACGAGCAGTACTTC
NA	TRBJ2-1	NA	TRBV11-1	CASQWVGGFNEQFF	TGTGCCAGCCAATGGGTAGGGGGATTCAATGAGCAGTTCTTC
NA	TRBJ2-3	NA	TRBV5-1	CASSLVVASSTDTQYF	TGCGCCAGCAGCTTGGTCGTGGCCTCTAGCACAGATACGCAGTATTTT
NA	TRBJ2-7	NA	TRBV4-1	CASSPQSLGPYEQYF	TGCGCCAGCAGCCCCCAATCCTTGGGCCCCTACGAGCAGTACTTC
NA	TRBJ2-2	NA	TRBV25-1	CASSGSSVELFF	TGTGCCAGCAGTGGCTCTTCGGTGGAGCTGTTTTTT
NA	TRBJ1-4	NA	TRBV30	CAWGLGGVELFF	TGTGCCTGGGGCCTTGGGGGGGTGGAACTGTTTTTT
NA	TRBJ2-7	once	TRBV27	CASSTRRDYEQYF	TGTGCCAGCAGCACCAGGCGAGACTACGAGCAGTACTTC
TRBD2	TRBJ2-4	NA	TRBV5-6	CASSARLAGGRLAKNIQYF	TGTGCCAGCAGCGCAAGACTAGCGGGGGGCCGACTAGCCAAAAACATTCAGTACTTC
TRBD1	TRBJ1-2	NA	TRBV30	CAWTLDRGDGYTF	TGTGCCTGGACCTTGGACAGGGGCGATGGCTACACCTTC
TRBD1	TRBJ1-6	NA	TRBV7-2	CASGTVSEPLHF	TGTGCCAGCGGGACAGTGTCAGAACCCCTCCACTTT
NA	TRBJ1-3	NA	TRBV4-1	CASSQEGETGNTIYF	TGCGCCAGCAGCCAAGAGGGAGAAACTGGAAACACCATATATTTT
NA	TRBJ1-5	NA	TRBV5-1	CASSLGGGLRQPQHF	TGCGCCAGCAGCTTGGGGGGGGGCCTTCGACAGCCCCAGCATTTT
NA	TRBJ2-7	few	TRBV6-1	CASSDSGPYEQYF	TGTGCCAGCAGTGATTCAGGCCCCTACGAGCAGTACTTC
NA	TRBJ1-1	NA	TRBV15	CATSKPTTGIRGTEAFF	TGTGCCACCAGCAAACCAACCACGGGGATTCGGGGGACTGAAGCTTTCTTT
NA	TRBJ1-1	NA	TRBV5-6	CASSRGEGLYAEAFF	TGTGCCAGCAGTCGAGGAGAGGGACTCTATGCTGAAGCTTTCTTT
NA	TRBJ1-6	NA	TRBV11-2	CASTMSSYNSPLHF	TGTGCCAGCACCATGAGCTCCTATAATTCACCCCTCCACTTT
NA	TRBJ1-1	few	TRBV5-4	CASSLGGRATEAFF	TGTGCCAGCAGCTTGGGGGGCAGGGCAACTGAAGCTTTCTTT
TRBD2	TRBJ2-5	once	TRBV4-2	CASSQDTSGGAKTQYF	TGTGCCAGCAGCCAGGATACTAGCGGGGGGGCGAAGACCCAGTACTTC
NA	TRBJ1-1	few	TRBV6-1	CASLNGGVNTEAFF	TGTGCCAGCCTCAATGGAGGCGTGAACACTGAAGCTTTCTTT
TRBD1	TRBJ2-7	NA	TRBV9	CASSPEDRVAYEQYF	TGTGCCAGCAGCCCCGAGGACAGGGTCGCCTACGAGCAGTACTTC
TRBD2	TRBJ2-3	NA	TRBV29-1	CSVRTSGAATDTQYF	TGCAGCGTCCGGACTAGCGGGGCGGCTACAGATACGCAGTATTTT
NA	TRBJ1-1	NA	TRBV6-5	CASSYLAGDYTEAFF	TGTGCCAGCAGTTACTTGGCAGGGGATTACACTGAAGCTTTCTTT
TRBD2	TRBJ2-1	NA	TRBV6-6	CASTGMSAGVNEQFF	TGTGCCAGCACCGGGATGTCAGCGGGGGTCAATGAGCAGTTCTTC
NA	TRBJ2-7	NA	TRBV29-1	CSVRDIGNYEQYF	TGCAGCGTTCGGGACATAGGAAACTACGAGCAGTACTTC
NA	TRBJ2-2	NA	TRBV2	CASSVRETGELFF	TGTGCCAGCAGTGTTAGAGAAACCGGGGAGCTGTTTTTT
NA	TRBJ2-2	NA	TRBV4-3	CASSQGWGDTGELFF	TGCGCCAGCAGCCAAGGTTGGGGGGACACCGGGGAGCTGTTTTTT
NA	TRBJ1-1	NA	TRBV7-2	CASSWAGVNTEAFF	TGTGCCAGCAGCTGGGCGGGGGTGAACACTGAAGCTTTCTTT
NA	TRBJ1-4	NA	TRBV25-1	CASSDFRSTNEKLFF	TGTGCCAGCAGTGACTTCAGATCAACTAATGAAAAACTGTTTTTT
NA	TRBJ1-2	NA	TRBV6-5	CASSYSHSQANYGYTF	TGTGCCAGCAGTTACTCCCACAGTCAAGCTAACTATGGCTACACCTTC
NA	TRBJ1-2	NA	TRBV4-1	CASSQDRSGGYTF	TGCGCCAGCAGCCAAGATCGGTCGGGGGGCTACACCTTC
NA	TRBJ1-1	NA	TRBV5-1	CASSFSGRNTEAFF	TGCGCCAGCAGCTTCTCAGGGCGAAACACTGAAGCTTTCTTT
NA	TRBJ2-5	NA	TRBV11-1	CASSLGPSRETQYF	TGTGCCAGCAGCTTAGGTCCTAGCCGCGAGACCCAGTACTTC
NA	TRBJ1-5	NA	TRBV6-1	CASSQGPYQPQHF	TGTGCCAGCAGTCAAGGGCCTTATCAGCCCCAGCATTTT
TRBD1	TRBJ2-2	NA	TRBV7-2	CASRADRATGELFF	TGTGCCAGCAGAGCAGACAGGGCCACCGGGGAGCTGTTTTTT
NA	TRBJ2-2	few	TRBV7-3	CASSLGHRDTGELFF	TGTGCCAGCAGCTTAGGACACCGAGACACCGGGGAGCTGTTTTTT
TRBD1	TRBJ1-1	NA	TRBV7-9	CASSLPGGKGNTEAFF	TGTGCCAGCAGCTTACCAGGGGGTAAGGGGAACACTGAAGCTTTCTTT
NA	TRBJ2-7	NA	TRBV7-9	CASSSNYEQYF	TGTGCCAGCAGCTCAAACTACGAGCAGTACTTC
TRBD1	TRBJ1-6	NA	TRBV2	CASSVAGTAGSPLHF	TGTGCCAGCAGTGTCGCCGGGACAGCGGGTTCACCCCTCCACTTT
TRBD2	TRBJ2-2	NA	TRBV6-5	CASSYSSSGGARELFF	TGTGCCAGCAGTTACTCTTCTAGCGGGGGGGCCCGGGAGCTGTTTTTT
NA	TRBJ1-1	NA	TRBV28	CASSLGGGRTEAFF	TGTGCCAGCAGTTTGGGCGGGGGGAGGACTGAAGCTTTCTTT
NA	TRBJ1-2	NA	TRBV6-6	CASRLNTNYGYTF	TGTGCCAGCAGGTTAAACACTAACTATGGCTACACCTTC
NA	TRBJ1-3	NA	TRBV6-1	CASSEGSLSGNTIYF	TGTGCCAGCAGTGAAGGGAGCTTATCTGGAAACACCATATATTTT